This T cell receptor beta chain was obtained from a study of graft-versus-host responses after intestinal transplantation. Overall study results and limits: Individuals carrying graft-donor T cell macrochimerism showed high graft-versus-host to host-versus-graft clonal ratios in allografts.

In germline, CDR1 is WSHSY, CDR2 SAAADI. This CDR3 spans 11 amino acids. V was cut by 8 bases and J by 2 bases, with 6 bases left in between. Responders (around 200,000, CFSE-labeled) met around 200,000 stimulators that were irradiated and violet-dye-labeled. The assay was immunoSEQ multiplex PCR, and TCRdb's table has in-frame clones only and misses some. Of tens of thousands of clones in the sample, 30% to 40% were seen once. The chain couples TRBV10-2 to TRBJ1-1; D is undetermined. Source: alloreactive CD8+ T cells from a mixed lymphocyte reaction culture, taken before intestinal transplant. Subset described: CFSE-low proliferating T cells sorted from approximately 6-day pre-transplant mixed lymphocyte reaction (GvH or HvG direction). This receptor was obtained from a human patient who received an intestinal transplant. The CDR3 reads CASRRNTEAFF. The CDR3 DNA reads TGCGCCAGCCGTCGCAACACTGAAGCTTTCTTT.